This entry lists 29 T cell receptor beta chains sequenced from one sample in a study of CD8 T cells in Susac syndrome. RNA was extracted with the RNeasy kit, and a quantity of roughly 0.5 to 1 ug was reverse transcribed using random hexamers. TCRdb re-called the immunoSEQ multiplex PCR reads with MiXCR, one entry per CDR3 protein. The profile shows roughly 150,000 distinct CDR3 sequences, 90% to 95% of them singletons. The specimen sequenced was CD4+ T cells from PBMCs. These receptor sequences come from a human donor with Susac syndrome.

This clonotype showed up just once. V gene TRBV14 combines with J gene TRBJ2-7; TRBD1 matches 9 bases. The CDR3 contains 14 residues. J lost 4 bases, V lost 5 bases, and 6 bases had no gene match. Germline values: CDR1 SGHDN, CDR2 FVKESK. Here the CDR3 DNA reads TGTGCCAGCAGCGACACAGGGGGCGGGTACGAGCAGTACTTC. This encodes CASSDTGGGYEQYF.

The chain links TRBV5-4 to TRBJ2-7, with D uncertain. Per germline, CDR1 SGHNT and CDR2 YYREEE (reference sequence). CDR3 length: 13 amino acids. Trimming removed 4 bases from V and 0 bases from J, with 8 bases in between. CDR3 bases: TGTGCCAGCAGCCGTGGGCCCTCCTACGAGCAGTACTTC. Its translation: CASSRGPSYEQYF.

This chain joins TRBV20-1 and TRBJ2-4, with TRBD1 identical over 10 bases. The V gene's germline CDR1 is DFQATT and CDR2 SNEGSKA (reference sequence). This CDR3 has 13 residues. CDR3 DNA: TGCAGCGGACAGGGGGTGGTCAAAAACATTCAGTACTTC. It encodes CSGQGVVKNIQYF.

The V gene is TRBV7-3, the J gene TRBJ1-6, with D unclear. V lost 4 bases, J lost 7 bases, and 8 bases lay in between. The CDR3 has 13 residues. Germline values: CDR1 SGHTA, CDR2 FQGTGA. The CDR3 DNA reads as TGTGCCAGCAGCTCAACAGCAAATTCACCCCTCCACTTT. Protein: CASSSTANSPLHF.

The chain uses TRBV12-3 or TRBV12-4 and TRBJ2-1; the D gene could be TRBD1 or TRBD2 (5 bases each). Trimming took 6 bases from V and 6 from J, leaving 18 bases between them. This CDR3 is 15 amino acids long. This CDR3 reads CASSMSGTRGNEQFF. The CDR3 DNA sequence: TGTGCCAGCAGCATGTCCGGGACGAGGGGCAATGAGCAGTTCTTC.

J is TRBJ1-2 and V is TRBV2; D not certain. CDR3 length equals 10 residues. V was pared by 6 bases and J by 7 bases, with 6 bases between. Germline V gene lookup returns CDR1 SNHLY and CDR2 FYNNEI. As DNA, the CDR3 is TGTGCCAGCAGGGACGGTGGCTACACCTTC. It specifies CASRDGGYTF. The whole variable domain, remainder taken from reference TRBV2 and TRBJ1-2, is EPEVTQTPSHQVTQMGQEVILRCVPISNHLYFYWYRQILGQKVEFLVSFYNNEISEKSEIFDDQFSVERPDGSNFTLKIRSTKLEDSAMYFCASRDGGYTFGSGTRLTVV.

The gene calls are TRBV5-4 and TRBJ2-7; 7 bases fit TRBD2. This CDR3 is built from 15 residues. V lost 7 bases and J lost 0; bases outside the gene matches: 10. Germline CDR1 is SGHNT and CDR2 is YYREEE (reference sequence). The CDR3 loop is CASQSGTRRSYEQYF. The CDR3 nucleotides read TGTGCCAGCCAAAGCGGGACTCGCCGCTCCTACGAGCAGTACTTC. Supplemented by reference TRBV5-4 and TRBJ2-7, the full variable domain reads ETGVTQSPTHLIKTRGQQVTLRCSSQSGHNTVSWYQQALGQGPQFIFQYYREEENGRGNFPPRFSGLQFPNYSSELNVNALELDDSALYLCASQSGTRRSYEQYFGPGTRLTVT.

V and J are TRBV29-1 and TRBJ1-1, with 7 bases aligning to TRBD1. Germline assignment: CDR1 SQVTM and CDR2 ANQGSEA. V gave up 5 bases and J gave up 1 base; unmatched junction bases: 4. CDR3 length: 13 residues. The CDR3 loop is CSVQGTANTEAFF. The CDR3 region has the DNA TGCAGCGTTCAAGGGACAGCGAACACTGAAGCTTTCTTT.

The V gene is TRBV20-1, the J gene TRBJ2-1, with TRBD1 as a possible D gene (5 bases). CDR1 and CDR2 from the germline V gene are DFQATT and SNEGSKA (reference sequence). CDR3 size: 9 residues. CDR3 DNA sequence: TGCGTGCAGGGCGGAGAGCAGTTCTTC. This encodes CVQGGEQFF.

The chain recombines TRBV4-1 with TRBJ2-7; D is unresolved. There are 12 residues in the CDR3. V was trimmed by 1 base and J by 13 bases, leaving 14 bases between them. The V gene's germline CDR1 is MGHRA and CDR2 YSYEKL. The CDR3 reads CASSQVSDKLYF. The CDR3 DNA follows: TGCGCCAGCAGCCAAGTCTCCGACAAGCTCTACTTC.

The chain couples TRBV20-1 to TRBJ2-5, with D perhaps assigned TRBD1 or TRBD2 (6 bases each). Germline-derived CDR1 and CDR2 are DFQATT and SNEGSKA (reference sequence). Trimming cost V 7 bases and J 4 bases, with 16 bases left between them. This CDR3 has 13 residues. CDR3: CSGVGGRGETQYF. DNA of the CDR3: TGCAGTGGCGTCGGGGGCCGGGGAGAGACCCAGTACTTC.

CDR3 sequence (DNA): TGCGCCAGCAGCCAAGCCGGGATCAGCTCTGGGGCCAACGTCCTGACTTTC. Amino acid sequence: CASSQAGISSGANVLTF. This sequence joins TRBV4-1 and TRBJ2-6, with D possibly TRBD2 on 5 matching bases. Germline-derived CDR1 and CDR2 are MGHRA and YSYEKL. V was cut by 1 base and J by 0 bases, with 10 bases left in between. This CDR3 region has 17 residues.

The DNA for the CDR3 is TGTGCCACCAGCAGCCCCAAGGGGGAGCAGTACTTC. Translation gives CATSSPKGEQYF. The J gene is TRBJ2-7, the V gene TRBV15, with D tentatively TRBD1 (5 bases). V was pared by 3 bases and J by 7 bases, with 10 bases between. The CDR3 loop spans 12 amino acids. Germline CDR1 reads LNHNV; CDR2 reads YYDKDF (reference sequence).

The chain recombines TRBV29-1 with TRBJ2-3; the D call may be TRBD1 or TRBD2 (5 bases each). Germline V gene data show CDR1 as SQVTM and CDR2 as ANQGSEA. This CDR3 contains 12 residues. Trimming removed 1 base from V and 10 bases from J, with 12 bases in between. The CDR3 coding sequence is TGCAGCGTTGAAGGGGGACCCCGTGCGCAGTATTTT. Amino acids: CSVEGGPRAQYF.

This clonotype has only one observation. This rearrangement joins TRBV29-1 to TRBJ2-1, with 7 positions matching TRBD2. Trimming cost V 7 bases and J 0 bases; bases outside gene matches: 6. The CDR3 totals 14 residues. CDR1 is SQVTM and CDR2 is ANQGSEA in the germline V gene. As DNA, the CDR3 is TGCAGCGCTGAGCGGGGCAGCTCCTACAATGAGCAGTTCTTC. Translated: CSAERGSSYNEQFF.

The table lists this clonotype with a count of one. The V and J genes are TRBV29-1 and TRBJ1-1; D gene ambiguous. The germline V gene has CDR1 SQVTM and CDR2 ANQGSEA. The CDR3 spans 14 residues. Trimming left V 3 bases short and J 1 base short, with 12 bases between. For the CDR3, the DNA is TGCAGCGTTGATGGGCACGAAGCGAACACTGAAGCTTTCTTT. Residues: CSVDGHEANTEAFF.

The rearrangement uses TRBV7-3 and TRBJ2-1; TRBD2 aligns across 10 bases. CDR1 is SGHTA and CDR2 is FQGTGA in the germline V gene. The length of the CDR3 is 13 residues. V dropped 5 bases and J dropped 13; count of bases not matched to a gene: 8. CDR3 sequence: CASSQGTSEDQFF. Here the CDR3 DNA reads TGTGCCAGCAGCCAGGGGACTAGCGAGGATCAGTTCTTC.

This clonotype appeared once. The chain employs TRBV29-1 and TRBJ2-7; TRBD2 aligns across 9 bases. The J segment lost 5 bases and the V segment lost 0 bases, leaving 5 bases of the junction unmatched. This CDR3 contains 14 residues. Germline lookup yields CDR1 SQVTM and CDR2 ANQGSEA. The CDR3 DNA sequence: TGCAGCGTTGAAGATAGCGGGGGTTTCCACGAGCAGTACTTC. It specifies CSVEDSGGFHEQYF.

The chain joins TRBV12-3 or TRBV12-4 to TRBJ2-1; D is unclear. The CDR3 extends over 11 amino acids. V was trimmed by 3 bases and J by 10 bases, leaving 7 bases between them. CDR3 region: CASSFQLEQFF. CDR3 nucleotide sequence: TGTGCCAGCAGTTTCCAGCTCGAGCAGTTCTTC.

This clonotype has a single count. The V gene is TRBV25-1, the J gene TRBJ1-4, with D maybe TRBD1 (5 bases). Germline V gives CDR1 MGHDK, CDR2 SYGVNS. CDR3 length: 14 amino acids. V gave up 7 bases and J gave up 3 bases, with 12 bases separating them. This CDR3 reads CASTGAGPNEKLFF. Written as DNA, the CDR3 is TGTGCCAGCACTGGGGCAGGCCCTAATGAAAAACTGTTTTTT. The full variable domain, with the rest looked up from reference TRBV25-1 and TRBJ1-4, is EADIYQTPRYLVIGTGKKITLECSQTMGHDKMYWYQQDPGMELHLIHYSYGVNSTEKGDLSSESTVSRIRTEHFPLTLESARPSHTSQYLCASTGAGPNEKLFFGSGTQLSVL.

The genes are TRBV25-1 and TRBJ1-5; D not resolved. The germline gives CDR1 MGHDK, CDR2 SYGVNS. The CDR3 runs 14 residues. The ends were cut back, 3 bases at V and 0 bases at J, with 6 bases in the middle. CDR3 protein: CASSDPDSNQPQHF. The DNA of the CDR3 is TGTGCCAGCAGTGATCCGGATAGCAATCAGCCCCAGCATTTT.

The V gene is TRBV6-6, the J gene TRBJ2-2; D is unresolved. The CDR3 runs 12 residues. With 0 bases removed from V and 9 bases from J, the gap between germline ends came to 5 bases. Germline V gene lookup returns CDR1 MNHNY and CDR2 SVGAGI (reference sequence). Here the CDR3 reads CASSYSSRELFF. CDR3 coding DNA: TGTGCCAGCAGTTACTCGAGCAGGGAGCTGTTTTTT.

This clonotype was observed once. The genes are TRBV6-2 or TRBV6-3 and TRBJ2-1; weak D call: TRBD2 (7 bases). Per germline, CDR1 MNHEY and CDR2 SVGEGT. Trimming removed 11 bases from V and 2 bases from J, with 13 bases in between. The CDR3 runs to 13 residues. The DNA for the CDR3 is TGTGCCGGGAGGGGGGGCCCCTACAATGAGCAGTTCTTC. Residues: CAGRGGPYNEQFF.

The J gene is TRBJ2-7, the V gene TRBV28; D ambiguous. This CDR3 is 15 amino acids long. In germline, CDR1 is MDHEN, CDR2 SYDVKM. V was cut by 4 bases and J by 5 bases, with 18 bases left in between. This chain's CDR3 is CASSSDPGSLNEQYF. CDR3 coding DNA: TGTGCCAGCAGTTCCGACCCAGGATCTTTGAACGAGCAGTACTTC.

Here the CDR3 DNA reads TGCAGTGCCAGGCCAGGGGAAGTGGGGCAAGAGACCCAGTACTTC. Protein product: CSARPGEVGQETQYF. This sequence joins TRBV20-1 and TRBJ2-5, with D tentatively TRBD1 (6 bases). Germline CDR1 and CDR2: DFQATT and SNEGSKA (reference sequence). The CDR3 sequence is 15 residues long. V gave up 6 bases and J gave up 2 bases, with 19 bases separating them.

V and J are TRBV12-3 or TRBV12-4 and TRBJ1-5; TRBD1 might be the D (6 bases). Trimming removed 7 bases from V and 5 bases from J, with 15 bases in between. The CDR3 runs 14 residues. The CDR3 DNA reads TGTGCCAGCACCTCAGGACAGAACCATCAGCCCCAGCATTTT. Its translation is CASTSGQNHQPQHF.

The V and J genes are TRBV18 and TRBJ2-7; a possible D gene is TRBD2 (7 bases). Germline V gives CDR1 KGHSH, CDR2 LQKENI. CDR3 length: 14 amino acids. Trimming stripped 6 bases from V and 4 bases from J, with 16 bases between. In DNA form, the CDR3 reads TGTGCCAGCTCCACAGGGAGGGGGGTATACGAGCAGTACTTC. Protein sequence: CASSTGRGVYEQYF.

The chain recombines TRBV24-1 with TRBJ1-5; tentative D call: TRBD1 (5 bases). Trimming removed 2 bases from V and 1 base from J, with 8 bases in between. The V gene's germline CDR1 is KGHDR and CDR2 SFDVKD. This CDR3 has 15 residues. The DNA of the CDR3 is TGTGCCACCAGTGATTCGGGGCCGAGCAATCAGCCCCAGCATTTT. The encoded protein is CATSDSGPSNQPQHF.

This rearrangement joins TRBV29-1 to TRBJ2-5; D remains ambiguous. V was trimmed by 8 bases and J by 5 bases, leaving 12 bases between them. Germline CDR1 SQVTM, CDR2 ANQGSEA. The CDR3 extends over 11 amino acids. This CDR3 reads CSMTRVETQYF. The CDR3, as DNA: TGCAGCATGACCCGGGTGGAGACCCAGTACTTC. Supplemented by reference TRBV29-1 and TRBJ2-5, the full variable domain reads SAVISQKPSRDICQRGTSLTIQCQVDSQVTMMFWYRQQPGQSLTLIATANQGSEATYESGFVIDKFPISRPNLTFSTLTVSNMSPEDSSIYLCSMTRVETQYFGPGTRLLVL.